The 6 T cell receptor beta chains presented below share a single source sample, sequenced in a study of naive and memory T cell subsets. Amplification of ligated cDNA took four PCR rounds with SP2 and nested alpha and beta constant primers. TCRdb reprocessed the UMI-ligation and nested PCR reads via MiXCR and lists one record per CDR3 protein. The sample gives 35,000 to 40,000 distinct CDR3 sequences, about 11% of which show up once; 3.9% is in the top ten. Treatment: skin biopsy from PPD injection site in Mantoux-positive individual. A UMI-containing oligonucleotide was joined by 3' ligation to the TCR cDNA template. Source: skin, taken from a tuberculin skin test site. These receptors came from an adult in good health.

This clonotype has more than one count but fewer than ten. The rearrangement joins TRBV6-2 or TRBV6-3 to TRBJ1-1, with D perhaps matching TRBD1 (5 bases). From germline, CDR1 is MNHEY and CDR2 SVGEGT. The CDR3 consists of 16 residues. The germline V and J ends were trimmed by 5 bases and 5 bases, with 21 bases remaining between them. The CDR3 DNA reads as TGTGCCAGCAGTATAGACAGCCCCATGTTCCGGACTGAAGCTTTCTTT. It yields the protein CASSIDSPMFRTEAFF.

V is TRBV20-1 and J is TRBJ2-2, with D possibly matching TRBD1 (5 bases). Trimming cost V 3 bases and J 4 bases, with 12 bases left between them. This CDR3 has 14 residues. Germline V CDR1 and CDR2: DFQATT, SNEGSKA (reference sequence). The CDR3 loop reads CSASRNQGTGELFF. CDR3 nucleotide sequence: TGCAGTGCTAGTAGGAACCAGGGCACCGGGGAGCTGTTTTTT.

The sample holds a few counts of this clonotype. CDR3: CASSRPGTLHYEQYF. The CDR3 DNA reads as TGTGCCAGCAGTAGGCCCGGGACTCTTCACTACGAGCAGTACTTC. The chain links TRBV6-1 to TRBJ2-7, with D tentatively TRBD2 (6 bases). Germline loops: CDR1 MNHNS, CDR2 SASEGT. The CDR3 totals 15 residues. The ends were cut back, 5 bases at V and 3 bases at J, with 17 bases in the middle.

This clonotype showed up just a few times. This chain's CDR3 is CASRVGQGHTEAFF. CDR3 in DNA: TGCGCCAGCAGAGTTGGACAGGGACACACTGAAGCTTTCTTT. This rearrangement joins TRBV5-1 to TRBJ1-1, with TRBD1 identical over 8 bases. Germline V gene lookup returns CDR1 SGHRS and CDR2 YFSETQ. V was clipped by 5 bases and J by 3 bases; unmatched bases: 6. CDR3 length: 14 residues.

The chain links TRBV5-4 to TRBJ2-7, with 7 bases aligning to TRBD2. The germline CDR1 and CDR2 sequences are SGHNT and YYREEE (reference sequence). V gave up 0 bases and J gave up 4 bases; unmatched junction bases: 7. The CDR3 sequence is 15 residues long. DNA for the CDR3: TGTGCCAGCAGCTTGGGGGGCGGGAGAACTTACGAGCAGTACTTC. This gives the protein CASSLGGGRTYEQYF.

This clonotype was detected many times. The chain uses TRBV6-2 or TRBV6-3 and TRBJ2-5, with D hard to call. CDR1 MNHEY and CDR2 SVGEGT come from the germline V gene. The CDR3 has 16 amino acids. V dropped 6 bases and J dropped 5 bases, with 22 bases sitting between them. The CDR3 DNA reads as TGTGCCAGCAGACTGAGCCGGGCCCTAGGTGAGGAGACCCAGTACTTC. This sequence encodes CASRLSRALGEETQYF.